These T cell receptor beta chains were read from a single sample in a study of T cell responses to AZD1222 COVID-19 vaccine. Clones were sequenced by immunoSEQ multiplex PCR, and TCRdb holds only the in-frame ones, with some missing. The sample lists some 150,000 clones; 90% were seen once. The sequenced sample was peripheral blood, obtained 28 days after the second AZD1222 dose. The receptors here all came from an adult who received the AZD1222 COVID-19 vaccine. CDR3s include the opening cysteine and the closing phenylalanine or tryptophan. Each record gives: J gene, D gene, V gene, clone size, CDR3 protein, CDR3 DNA. D genes are given only for firm matches. Size tells how often a clone was seen (once, few, many) or the class of an expanded clone, and some rows leave it out.

>TRBJ1-4|-|TRBV7-9|few
CASSFLTVGPNEKLFF
TGTGCCAGCAGCTTTCTCACGGTCGGGCCTAATGAAAAACTGTTTTTT
>TRBJ2-3|-|TRBV5-1|-
CASSPRGPETDTQYF
TGCGCCAGCAGCCCCCGGGGGCCTGAAACAGATACGCAGTATTTT
>TRBJ1-2|-|TRBV29-1|-
CSAGDKTGYGYTF
TGCAGCGCCGGGGACAAGACAGGCTATGGCTACACCTTC
>TRBJ1-5|TRBD1|TRBV28|-
CASSTGQGSNQPQHF
TGTGCCAGCAGCACGGGACAGGGTAGCAATCAGCCCCAGCATTTT
>TRBJ1-5|TRBD1|TRBV12-3/TRBV12-4|-
CASRGTGNQPQHF
TGTGCCAGCAGAGGGACAGGCAATCAGCCCCAGCATTTT
>TRBJ2-1|-|TRBV6-5|-
CASTTLGAPSDEQFF
TGTGCCAGCACTACACTCGGGGCCCCCTCCGATGAGCAGTTCTTC
>TRBJ1-1|-|TRBV25-1|-
CASRPQGWDTEAFF
TGTGCCAGCAGACCTCAGGGATGGGACACTGAAGCTTTCTTT
>TRBJ2-1|-|TRBV24-1|-
CATSDSSGLGSAFF
TGTGCCACCAGTGATTCCTCCGGGTTGGGAAGCGCGTTCTTC
>TRBJ1-3|-|TRBV6-5|-
CASSYGSSGNTIYF
TGTGCCAGCAGTTATGGCAGTTCTGGAAACACCATATATTTT
>TRBJ1-1|-|TRBV29-1|-
CSAQGGMNTEAFF
TGCAGCGCACAGGGAGGGATGAACACTGAAGCTTTCTTT
>TRBJ1-5|-|TRBV24-1|-
CATSDNDQPQHF
TGTGCCACCAGTGATAACGATCAGCCCCAGCATTTT
>TRBJ1-5|-|TRBV27|-
CASSLGGQDPSNQPQHF
TGTGCCAGCAGTTTGGGAGGGCAGGACCCTAGCAATCAGCCCCAGCATTTT
>TRBJ2-5|TRBD1|TRBV5-1|-
CASSLQGAGETQYF
TGCGCCAGCAGCCTTCAGGGGGCTGGGGAGACCCAGTACTTC
>TRBJ2-7|TRBD2|TRBV11-2|-
CASSPRTSGSYEQYF
TGTGCCAGCAGTCCAAGGACTAGCGGGAGTTACGAGCAGTACTTC
>TRBJ2-5|TRBD1|TRBV30|once
CAWSSGQGRGETQYF
TGTGCCTGGAGTTCCGGACAGGGCAGGGGAGAGACCCAGTACTTC
>TRBJ1-5|-|TRBV27|-
CASSFPPTPRRLRRNQPQHF
TGTGCCAGCAGTTTCCCCCCGACCCCCCGGAGGCTCCGTCGCAATCAGCCCCAGCATTTT
>TRBJ1-6|-|TRBV19|-
CASSVEEPTSYNSPLHF
TGTGCCAGTAGTGTCGAAGAACCAACGTCCTATAATTCACCCCTCCACTTT
>TRBJ1-1|-|TRBV19|-
CASSIPDRMNTEAFF
TGTGCCAGTAGTATCCCGGACAGAATGAACACTGAAGCTTTCTTT
>TRBJ1-6|TRBD1|TRBV6-6|-
CASSPKGTGFDSPLHF
TGTGCCAGCAGTCCAAAGGGGACAGGGTTTGATTCACCCCTCCACTTT
>TRBJ2-7|-|TRBV9|-
CASSPWTRSYEQYF
TGTGCCAGCAGCCCGTGGACGCGCTCCTACGAGCAGTACTTC